This entry features one TCR beta chain sequence. TCRdb's table, derived via immunoSEQ multiplex PCR, lists solely in-frame clones and lacks some. The sample carries about 31,000 clones, around 93% recorded once. This entry belongs to a study of PD-1 and CTLA-4 blockade in melanoma. Germline CDR1 MNHEY, CDR2 SMNVEV (reference sequence). This CDR3 region has 19 residues. Losses at the gene ends were 6 bases for V and 1 base for J; bases not matched to a gene: 15. The gene calls are TRBV27 and TRBJ2-2, with 9 bases fitting TRBD1. This sequence originates from a human donor with melanoma. Source: CD8+ T cells from peripheral blood, taken from a patient given anti-PD-1 treatment. The CDR3 bases are TGTGCCAGCAGGATAGGGACAGGGTTTGGGTTTCTGAACACCGGGGAGCTGTTTTTT. It encodes CASRIGTGFGFLNTGELFF.